These 19 T cell receptor beta chains originate from one sample sequenced in a study of blood T cell repertoires in COVID-19. Measured with immunoSEQ multiplex PCR; TCRdb has only the in-frame clones, and not every one. The sample carries about 270,000 clones, 81% recorded once. Input material: peripheral blood. The receptors stem from a woman in her sixties or seventies with active or convalescent COVID-19.

Written as DNA, the CDR3 is TGTGCCAGCTACCATACGGGGGACACTGAAGCTTTCTTT. It specifies CASYHTGDTEAFF. This chain joins TRBV27 and TRBJ1-1, with a tentative D call TRBD1 (5 bases). V was clipped by 8 bases and J by 3 bases, with 13 bases between them. Germline V lookup: CDR1 MNHEY, CDR2 SMNVEV (reference sequence). The CDR3 spans 13 residues.

The chain combines TRBV28 with TRBJ1-1, with D maybe TRBD1 (6 bases). CDR3 length equals 14 residues. Germline-derived CDR1 and CDR2 are MDHEN and SYDVKM. Trimming shortened V by 2 bases and J by 3 bases, and 10 bases separated the two germline ends. As DNA, the CDR3 is TGTGCCAGCAGTTTAGGCAGGGGCTACACTGAAGCTTTCTTT. It encodes CASSLGRGYTEAFF.

The J gene is TRBJ2-1, the V gene TRBV7-8, with TRBD2 identical over 7 bases. Looked up from germline, CDR1 is SGHVS and CDR2 is FQNEAQ. V shed 5 bases and J 3 bases; nucleotides not matched to a gene: 1. The length of the CDR3 is 13 residues. CDR3 residues: CASSRTSYNEQFF. The CDR3 DNA sequence: TGTGCCAGCAGCCGGACTAGCTACAATGAGCAGTTCTTC.

This chain links TRBV7-6 with TRBJ2-5; a possible D gene is TRBD2 (5 bases). The CDR3 runs to 13 residues. V shed 7 bases and J shed 3 bases, with 12 bases lying between them. Germline assignment: CDR1 SGHVS and CDR2 FNYEAQ. The CDR3 coding sequence is TGTGCCAGCACCCCGGACGGGGAAGAGACCCAGTACTTC. This translates into CASTPDGEETQYF.

The chain combines TRBV6-1 with TRBJ2-3, with D perhaps TRBD2 (6 bases). V was trimmed by 3 bases and J by 3 bases, leaving 7 bases between them. Germline values: CDR1 MNHNS, CDR2 SASEGT. CDR3 length: 13 amino acids. This chain's CDR3 is CASSEGGTDTQYF. In DNA, the CDR3 is TGTGCCAGCAGTGAGGGGGGAACAGATACGCAGTATTTT.

This clone was observed a single time. The genes are TRBV5-1 and TRBJ2-7, with D maybe TRBD2 (5 bases). There are 14 residues in the CDR3. V was shortened by 0 bases and J by 5 bases, with 12 bases between the two germline ends. Germline CDR1 and CDR2: SGHRS and YFSETQ. The CDR3, as DNA: TGCGCCAGCAGCTTGGAAAGACTAAATAACGAGCAGTACTTC. Protein: CASSLERLNNEQYF.

This sequence joins TRBV7-9 and TRBJ1-1; TRBD1 agrees at 10 bases. The CDR3 extends over 19 amino acids. Germline V gene data show CDR1 as SEHNR and CDR2 as FQNEAQ (reference sequence). The V gene end was trimmed by 0 bases and the J gene end by 3 bases; junction bases not matched to a gene: 13. CDR3 amino acids: CASSLAGQGVRGWDTEAFF. CDR3 nucleotide sequence: TGTGCCAGCAGCTTAGCAGGACAGGGGGTACGAGGGTGGGACACTGAAGCTTTCTTT.

This clone was counted once. The gene calls are TRBV5-1 and TRBJ2-1; the D gene is possibly TRBD1 (5 bases). V lost 0 bases and J 6 bases, leaving 16 bases between the germline ends. The CDR3 is made up of 16 amino acids. Germline V lookup: CDR1 SGHRS, CDR2 YFSETQ. The CDR3, as DNA: TGCGCCAGCAGCTTGGATACCTCCGGGCAGGGCAATGAGCAGTTCTTC. It encodes CASSLDTSGQGNEQFF.

To note about this clone: The same CDR3 is also encoded by other DNA sequences in this sample. The V call is TRBV18, the J call TRBJ2-1, with D perhaps TRBD1 (6 bases). Looked up from germline, CDR1 is KGHSH and CDR2 is LQKENI. Trimming cost V 3 bases and J 0 bases, with 6 bases left between them. There are 14 residues in the CDR3. Here the CDR3 DNA reads TGTGCCAGCTCACCGGACAGCTCCTACAATGAGCAGTTCTTC. Its translation: CASSPDSSYNEQFF.

V usage is TRBV7-9 and J usage is TRBJ1-1; 10 bases agree with TRBD1. The V gene end was trimmed by 5 bases and the J gene end by 1 base; junction bases not matched to a gene: 4. This CDR3 contains 15 residues. Germline lookup yields CDR1 SEHNR and CDR2 FQNEAQ (reference sequence). This chain's CDR3 is CASSEGQGWNTEAFF. CDR3 DNA: TGTGCCAGCAGCGAGGGACAGGGGTGGAACACTGAAGCTTTCTTT.

This sequence joins TRBV14 and TRBJ1-6; D gene unclear. The CDR3 totals 15 residues. Trimming removed 3 bases from V and 6 bases from J, with 12 bases in between. CDR1 and CDR2 from the germline V gene are SGHDN and FVKESK. This CDR3 reads CASSHSSQINSPLHF. The CDR3 region has the DNA TGTGCCAGCAGCCACTCTTCTCAGATTAATTCACCCCTCCACTTT. The entire variable domain, with the rest obtained from reference TRBV14 and TRBJ1-6, is as follows: EAGVTQFPSHSVIEKGQTVTLRCDPISGHDNLYWYRRVMGKEIKFLLHFVKESKQDESGMPNNRFLAERTGGTYSTLKVQPAELEDSGVYFCASSHSSQINSPLHFGNGTRLTVT.

The chain couples TRBV5-4 to TRBJ2-5; D call uncertain. The CDR3 sequence is 13 residues long. Germline V gene data show CDR1 as SGHNT and CDR2 as YYREEE (reference sequence). The ends were cut back, 2 bases at V and 5 bases at J, with 10 bases in the middle. The CDR3 DNA reads TGTGCCAGCAGCTTATTCGGGTTCGAGACCCAGTACTTC. It yields the protein CASSLFGFETQYF.

The rearrangement joins TRBV4-2 to TRBJ2-1; 8 positions agree with TRBD2. The CDR3 spans 16 residues. J was trimmed by 2 bases and V by 0 bases; bases with no gene match: 3. Germline CDR1 and CDR2: LGHNA and YNFKEQ. CDR3 DNA sequence: TGTGCCAGCAGCCAAGATCGGGAGGGGGCCTACAATGAGCAGTTCTTC. This codes for CASSQDREGAYNEQFF.

This chain links TRBV12-5 with TRBJ1-4; D remains unclear. Trimming pared 4 bases from V and 8 bases from J, leaving 17 bases between. Germline CDR1 is LGHNT and CDR2 is FRNRAP. The CDR3 runs to 15 residues. The CDR3 bases are TGTGCTAGTGGTTCCCTTGGGAGGGTGGGCGAAAAACTGTTTTTT. It is translated as CASGSLGRVGEKLFF.

This clone was picked up a small number of times. The V and J genes are TRBV5-1 and TRBJ1-2; 8 bases fit TRBD1. Germline values: CDR1 SGHRS, CDR2 YFSETQ. The junction had 15 bases not matched to a gene; V was cut back by 0 bases and J by 5 bases. The CDR3 consists of 18 residues. The CDR3 coding sequence is TGCGCCAGCAGCTTGGGCTTACCGACAGGGGACGTTCCATATGGCTACACCTTC. Protein: CASSLGLPTGDVPYGYTF.

The rearrangement joins TRBV28 to TRBJ2-3; TRBD2 matches 16 bases. The CDR3 covers 15 residues. V shed 10 bases, J shed 7 bases, and the junction held 8 bases outside the gene matches. The germline gives CDR1 MDHEN, CDR2 SYDVKM. The CDR3 DNA reads TGTGCCACCAAGGGGACTAGCGGGGGGGCGAATACGCAGTATTTT. Translated: CATKGTSGGANTQYF.

The rearrangement joins TRBV27 to TRBJ1-5; 7 positions agree with TRBD1. This CDR3 comprises 14 residues. Germline lookup yields CDR1 MNHEY and CDR2 SMNVEV (reference sequence). The V gene end was trimmed by 6 bases and the J gene end by 3 bases; junction bases not matched to a gene: 5. The CDR3 bases are TGTGCCAGCAGGCCCGGGACAGTCAATCAGCCCCAGCATTTT. Its translation: CASRPGTVNQPQHF.

This clone was seen a few times. Other DNA sequences from this sample encode an identical CDR3 as well. The chain has TRBV7-9 and TRBJ2-1; a possible D gene is TRBD2 (7 bases). The V gene's germline CDR1 is SEHNR and CDR2 FQNEAQ (reference sequence). V lost 0 bases and J lost 7, with 13 bases in between. The CDR3 is 15 amino acids. CDR3 residues: CASSLAGGPGNEQFF. For the CDR3, the DNA is TGTGCCAGCAGCTTAGCGGGGGGGCCGGGAAATGAGCAGTTCTTC. The full variable domain, its missing parts supplied by reference TRBV7-9 and TRBJ2-1, is DTGVSQNPRHKITKRGQNVTFRCDPISEHNRLYWYRQTLGQGPEFLTYFQNEAQLEKSRLLSDRFSAERPKGSFSTLEIQRTEQGDSAMYLCASSLAGGPGNEQFFGPGTRLTVL.

This clone was seen more than once but under ten times. The chain joins TRBV9 to TRBJ1-2, with a weak D call TRBD1 (6 bases). V was cut by 3 bases and J by 1 base, with 22 bases left in between. The CDR3 has 18 residues. CDR1 is SGDLS and CDR2 is YYNGEE in the germline V gene. The CDR3 DNA reads TGTGCCAGCAGCGACCGAGGCAGGGGCGCCAGGTTTAACTATGGCTACACCTTC. It yields the protein CASSDRGRGARFNYGYTF.